The TCR beta chain described here comes from a study of response to subunit inactivated influenza vaccine. Study results and limitations: Few new T cells, the authors suggested, are recruited by each seasonal influenza vaccination.

Germline V lookup: CDR1 DFQATT, CDR2 SNEGSKA (reference sequence). This CDR3 contains 14 residues. The junction had 3 bases not matched to a gene; V was cut back by 0 bases and J by 7 bases. Turning to this clonotype: The antigen is undetermined.

TCRdb reanalysed the RT-PCR reads using MiXCR and keeps one entry per CDR3 protein. Of 500,000 to 600,000 distinct CDR3 sequences in the sample, 6.5% to 8% were seen once. The sequences come from PBMCs from blood, collected 23 to 25 months after vaccination. The chain employs TRBV20-1 and TRBJ1-6; 7 bases fit TRBD1. The clonotype was recovered from a man aged 50 to 69 who received an inactivated influenza vaccine. The CDR3 protein is CSARDGTVNSPLHF. The CDR3 region has the DNA TGCAGTGCTAGAGATGGGACAGTGAATTCACCCCTCCACTTT.